A selection of T cell receptor beta chains follows, all from one sample in a study of cytomegalovirus exposure and HLA in healthy donors. Assay: immunoSEQ multiplex PCR; the TCRdb copy retains only in-frame clones and omits some. The sample comprises some 140,000 clones, about 70% of which are singletons, and 2.5% to 3.5% rests with the top ten. Sample: PBMCs. These receptors were obtained from a man aged 35-49 years in good health and CMV-seronegative. Each CDR3 is given with its conserved first and last residue. Each record gives: J gene, D gene, clone size, V gene, CDR3 DNA, CDR3 protein. A D gene is named only where the DNA matches it firmly. Rows may omit the clone size; those that give it use once, few, many or a size class.

>TRBJ2-7|TRBD1|.|TRBV30
TGTGCCTGGAGTCGACAGGGGAACGAGCAGTACTTC
CAWSRQGNEQYF
>TRBJ2-1|.|.|TRBV5-1
TGCGCCAGCAGCATTACAGGGAGCTCCTACAATGAGCAGTTCTTC
CASSITGSSYNEQFF
>TRBJ2-7|.|.|TRBV6-6
TGTGCCAGCAGTTTTAGCGGATACTACGAGCAGTACTTC
CASSFSGYYEQYF
>TRBJ1-4|TRBD1|.|TRBV28
TGTGCCAGCAGTTTCCCAACAGGGGGCGATCTAATAACGGGTGAAAAACTGTTTTTT
CASSFPTGGDLITGEKLFF
>TRBJ1-2|.|few|TRBV21-1
TGTGCCAGCAGCAAAGAGCGGGTGCGGGATGGACAGGGGGCCTATGGCTACACCTTC
CASSKERVRDGQGAYGYTF
>TRBJ2-7|TRBD1|.|TRBV7-2
TGTGCCAGCAGTCGACAGGGGGGAGAGTACGAGCAGTACTTC
CASSRQGGEYEQYF
>TRBJ1-1|.|.|TRBV14
TGTGCCAGCAGCTCCCAGGGGATGATCACTGAAGCTTTCTTT
CASSSQGMITEAFF
>TRBJ2-1|TRBD2|.|TRBV25-1
TGTGCCAGCAGTGCCCCAGGTCGGCTAGCGGGAGGTCATGAGCAGTTCTTC
CASSAPGRLAGGHEQFF
>TRBJ2-1|.|.|TRBV7-3
TGTGCCAGCAGCAGTAGAAACTCGAATGAGCAGTTCTTC
CASSSRNSNEQFF
>TRBJ2-5|.|.|TRBV6-5
TGTGCCAGCAGTTACGGGCCGGGAGACCAAGAGACCCAGTACTTC
CASSYGPGDQETQYF
>TRBJ2-3|TRBD2|.|TRBV4-1
TGCGCCAGCAGCCATCGGGGGGGCCTTGGCACAGATACGCAGTATTTT
CASSHRGGLGTDTQYF
>TRBJ2-7|.|.|TRBV7-2
TGTGCCAGCACCCATGGGCCCCGCTACGAGCAGTACTTC
CASTHGPRYEQYF
>TRBJ2-7|.|few|TRBV4-3
TGCGCCAGCAGCCAGACGATGACATTTTCCTACGAGCAGTACTTC
CASSQTMTFSYEQYF
>TRBJ2-2|TRBD1|.|TRBV5-1
TGCGCCAGCAGCTCCCGTGGGACAGGTGGCGGGGAGCTGTTTTTT
CASSSRGTGGGELFF
>TRBJ2-7|TRBD2|.|TRBV5-1
TGCGCCAGCAGCTTGTTCGGGGCGGGAGCAGGGGAGCAGTACTTC
CASSLFGAGAGEQYF